This TCR beta chain was obtained from a study of cytomegalovirus exposure and HLA in healthy donors. Findings and caveats of the study: Analysis was carried out at a later point, and it linked a missense DCLRE1C variant to TCR beta V- and J-gene trimming.

PCR employed 60 Vbeta and 13 Jbeta primers. Clones were sequenced by immunoSEQ multiplex PCR, and TCRdb holds only the in-frame ones, with some missing. Of approximately 110,000 clones listed, around 81% are singletons. The donors were healthy bone marrow donors. The V gene's germline CDR1 is MNHNY and CDR2 SVGAGI (reference sequence). The length of the CDR3 is 15 residues. V was cut by 2 bases and J by 5 bases, with 16 bases left in between. A word on this clone: The antigen is not known.

This TCR came from a woman aged 25 to 39 in good health and CMV-seronegative. Sample: PBMCs. The chain uses TRBV6-6 and TRBJ2-7; D is perhaps TRBD1 (5 bases). The CDR3 is CASSYSGAGLDEQYF. In DNA form, the CDR3 reads TGTGCCAGCAGTTACAGTGGCGCAGGGCTGGACGAGCAGTACTTC.